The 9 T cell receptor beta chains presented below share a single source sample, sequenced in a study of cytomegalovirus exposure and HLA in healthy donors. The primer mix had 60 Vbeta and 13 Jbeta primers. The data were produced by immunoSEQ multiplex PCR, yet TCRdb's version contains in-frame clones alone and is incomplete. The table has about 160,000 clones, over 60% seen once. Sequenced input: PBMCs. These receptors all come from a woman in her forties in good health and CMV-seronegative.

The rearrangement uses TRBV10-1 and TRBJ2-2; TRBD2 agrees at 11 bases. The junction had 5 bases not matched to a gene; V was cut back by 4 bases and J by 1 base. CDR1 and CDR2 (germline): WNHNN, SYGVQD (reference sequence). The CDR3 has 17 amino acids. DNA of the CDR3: TGCGCCAGCAGTGCCATAGGACTAGCGGGGAACACCGGGGAGCTGTTTTTT. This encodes CASSAIGLAGNTGELFF.

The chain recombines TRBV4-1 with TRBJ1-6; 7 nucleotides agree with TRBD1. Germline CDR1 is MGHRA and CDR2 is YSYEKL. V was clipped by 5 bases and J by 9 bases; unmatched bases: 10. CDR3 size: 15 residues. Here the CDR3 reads CASSDTGTVSSPLHF. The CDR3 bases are TGCGCCAGCAGCGACACCGGGACAGTATCTTCACCCCTCCACTTT.

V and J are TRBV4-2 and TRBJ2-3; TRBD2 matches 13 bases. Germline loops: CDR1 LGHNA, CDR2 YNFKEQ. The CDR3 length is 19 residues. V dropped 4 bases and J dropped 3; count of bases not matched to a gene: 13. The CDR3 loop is CASSRTWTSGGPKTDTQYF. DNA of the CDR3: TGTGCCAGCAGCCGTACTTGGACTAGCGGGGGACCCAAGACAGATACGCAGTATTTT.

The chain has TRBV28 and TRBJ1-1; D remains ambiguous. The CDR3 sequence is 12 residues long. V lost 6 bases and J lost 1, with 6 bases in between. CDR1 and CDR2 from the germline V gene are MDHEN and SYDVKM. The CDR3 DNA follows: TGTGCCAGCAGGACAACGAACACTGAAGCTTTCTTT. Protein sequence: CASRTTNTEAFF. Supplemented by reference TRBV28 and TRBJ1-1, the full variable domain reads DVKVTQSSRYLVKRTGEKVFLECVQDMDHENMFWYRQDPGLGLRLIYFSYDVKMKEKGDIPEGYSVSREKKERFSLILESASTNQTSMYLCASRTTNTEAFFGQGTRLTVV.

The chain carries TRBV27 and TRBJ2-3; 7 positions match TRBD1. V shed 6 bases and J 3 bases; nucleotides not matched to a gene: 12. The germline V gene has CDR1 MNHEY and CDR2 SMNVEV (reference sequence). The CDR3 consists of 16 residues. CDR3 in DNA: TGTGCCAGCAGATTGACAGGGAATGGGGCGACAGATACGCAGTATTTT. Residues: CASRLTGNGATDTQYF.

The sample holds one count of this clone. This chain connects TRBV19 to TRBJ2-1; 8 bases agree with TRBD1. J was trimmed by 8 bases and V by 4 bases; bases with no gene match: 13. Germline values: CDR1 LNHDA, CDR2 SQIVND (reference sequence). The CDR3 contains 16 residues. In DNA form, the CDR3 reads TGTGCCAGTAGTACCGAGACAGGGGCCTTGGGGGATGAGCAGTTCTTC. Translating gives CASSTETGALGDEQFF. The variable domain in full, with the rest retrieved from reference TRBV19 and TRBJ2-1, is DGGITQSPKYLFRKEGQNVTLSCEQNLNHDAMYWYRQDPGQGLRLIYYSQIVNDFQKGDIAEGYSVSREKKESFPLTVTSAQKNPTAFYLCASSTETGALGDEQFFGPGTRLTVL.

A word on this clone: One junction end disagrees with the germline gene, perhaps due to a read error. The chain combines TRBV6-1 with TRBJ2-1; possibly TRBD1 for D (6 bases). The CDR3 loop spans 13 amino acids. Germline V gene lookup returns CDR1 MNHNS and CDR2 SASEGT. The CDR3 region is CAGSGQTYDEQFF. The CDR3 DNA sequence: TGTGCCGGCAGCGGACAGACCTACGATGAGCAGTTCTTC.

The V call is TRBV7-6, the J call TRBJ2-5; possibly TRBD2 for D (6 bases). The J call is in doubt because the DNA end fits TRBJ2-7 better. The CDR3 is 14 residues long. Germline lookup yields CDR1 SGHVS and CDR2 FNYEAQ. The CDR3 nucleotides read TGTGCCAGCCCGGGGAGGCCCCTTCACTACGAGCAGTACTTC. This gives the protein CASPGRPLHYEQYF.

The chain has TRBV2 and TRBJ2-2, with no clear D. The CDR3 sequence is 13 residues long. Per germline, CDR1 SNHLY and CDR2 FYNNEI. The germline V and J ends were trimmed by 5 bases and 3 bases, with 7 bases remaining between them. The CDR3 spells CASSKLHTGELFF. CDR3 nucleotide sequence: TGTGCCAGCAGTAAACTTCACACCGGGGAGCTGTTTTTT.